This TCR beta chain was captured in a study of T cells after yellow fever vaccination. The CDR3 extends over 13 amino acids. Germline V gene sequence: CDR1 ENHRY, CDR2 SYGVKD. Trimming stripped 6 bases from V and 15 bases from J, with 18 bases between. The table lists this clonotype with many counts. TCRdb recomputed calls from the 5' RACE reads with MiXCR, one row per CDR3 protein. The profile covers about 220,000 distinct CDR3 sequences, with around 3.1% appearing a single time and 3.2% taken by the ten largest. This chain links TRBV10-3 with TRBJ1-6, with D perhaps matching TRBD1 (6 bases). This sequence was found in a man between 18 and 35 years old who received the YFV17D yellow fever vaccine. Material: CD4+ T cells sorted from PBMCs, obtained 10 days after the yellow fever booster vaccination. The CDR3: CAIRERGFDVLHF. The CDR3 nucleotides read TGTGCCATCAGGGAAAGGGGGTTCGATGTCCTCCACTTT.